This TCR beta chain was found in a study of radiotherapy plus CTLA-4 blockade in lung cancer. Study at large: Objective response was observed in about 19% of patients, and disease control in roughly 31%.

Clones were sequenced by immunoSEQ multiplex PCR, and TCRdb holds only the in-frame ones, with some missing. Altogether 71,000 or so clones are present, around 84% being singletons, with the ten largest covering 0.85% to 0.9%. This CDR3 has 14 amino acids. Looked up from germline, CDR1 is SGHRS and CDR2 is YFSETQ. The germline V and J ends were trimmed by 4 bases and 4 bases, with 15 bases remaining between them. This clone was seen a few times. V usage is TRBV5-1 and J usage is TRBJ2-7, with D maybe TRBD2 (5 bases). The source is a human donor with non-small cell lung cancer who had stable disease on radiotherapy plus ipilimumab. The sample consisted of peripheral blood, taken from a patient treated with radiotherapy plus ipilimumab. CDR3 amino acids: CASSRPDSAYEQYF. The CDR3 bases are TGCGCCAGCAGCAGACCGGATAGCGCGTACGAGCAGTACTTC.